One sample yielded the 17 T cell receptor beta chains listed below, sequenced in a study of shared clonotypes between healthy human individuals. Only in-frame clones appear in the TCRdb table, and some are missing; sequencing was by immunoSEQ multiplex PCR. Among about 2 million clones, 95% were seen once, and the ten largest hold 0.13%. Material for sequencing was naive CD4+ T cells sorted from blood. Subset in this sample: CD45RA+ positively selected. The receptors were gathered from a man younger than 35 in good health.

The chain links TRBV7-9 to TRBJ2-3; D uncertain. This CDR3 is 14 amino acids long. Germline CDR1 and CDR2: SEHNR and FQNEAQ (reference sequence). V was shortened by 5 bases and J by 2 bases, with 11 bases between the two germline ends. CDR3 bases: TGTGCCAGCAGCCCCTGGCTAGACACAGATACGCAGTATTTT. Residues: CASSPWLDTDTQYF.

The V and J genes are TRBV27 and TRBJ1-4, with D tentatively TRBD1 (6 bases). Trimming pared 5 bases from V and 5 bases from J, leaving 12 bases between. Germline V gene sequence: CDR1 MNHEY, CDR2 SMNVEV (reference sequence). This CDR3 has 14 amino acids. The CDR3 nucleotides are TGTGCCAGCAGTCCGGACAGACGAAATGAAAAACTGTTTTTT. Its translation is CASSPDRRNEKLFF.

The chain joins TRBV7-8 to TRBJ2-7, with 8 bases fitting TRBD2. Germline V gives CDR1 SGHVS, CDR2 FQNEAQ. Trimming removed 5 bases from V and 0 bases from J; junction bases left unmatched: 6. The CDR3 has 15 amino acids. The CDR3 region is CASSPGGAGSYEQYF. The CDR3 DNA is TGTGCCAGCAGCCCGGGAGGGGCCGGCTCCTACGAGCAGTACTTC.

V gene TRBV5-1 combines with J gene TRBJ1-2; 7 bases are shared with TRBD1. Germline V CDR1 and CDR2: SGHRS, YFSETQ. V lost 2 bases and J lost 6; bases outside the gene matches: 4. The CDR3 consists of 13 residues. CDR3 bases: TGCGCCAGCAGCTTACAGGGGATTGATGGCTACACCTTC. Its translation is CASSLQGIDGYTF.

As for this clone: The sample has other DNA sequences that encode this CDR3 too. The V call is TRBV6-1, the J call TRBJ1-3; 7 positions agree with TRBD1. The V segment lost 8 bases and the J segment 2 bases; nucleotides outside the gene matches: 6. Germline lookup yields CDR1 MNHNS and CDR2 SASEGT. The CDR3 is made up of 14 amino acids. The DNA for the CDR3 is TGTGCCAGCCTCTACAGGGGCGCTGGAAACACCATATATTTT. Residues: CASLYRGAGNTIYF.

The chain has TRBV6-1 and TRBJ1-1; unclear D gene. V was shortened by 6 bases and J by 2 bases, with 7 bases between the two germline ends. Germline loops: CDR1 MNHNS, CDR2 SASEGT. The CDR3 contains 12 residues. CDR3 amino acids: CASSWINTEAFF. CDR3 nucleotides: TGTGCCAGCAGCTGGATCAACACTGAAGCTTTCTTT.

This chain uses TRBV19 with TRBJ1-1, with D possibly being TRBD1 (6 bases). This CDR3 spans 13 amino acids. Germline CDR1 and CDR2: LNHDA and SQIVND (reference sequence). The V gene lost 4 bases and the J gene lost 5 bases, with 11 bases spanning the gap. Here the CDR3 reads CASSSRGGTEAFF. DNA of the CDR3: TGTGCCAGTAGTAGCAGGGGAGGAACTGAAGCTTTCTTT.

The genes are TRBV5-4 and TRBJ2-1; 9 positions match TRBD2. V dropped 3 bases and J dropped 6; count of bases not matched to a gene: 4. The germline gives CDR1 SGHNT, CDR2 YYREEE (reference sequence). CDR3 length: 14 residues. The CDR3 is CASSSGLAVNEQFF. CDR3 DNA sequence: TGTGCCAGCAGCTCGGGACTAGCTGTCAATGAGCAGTTCTTC. Based on the CDR3 plus reference TRBV5-4 and TRBJ2-1, the full variable domain is ETGVTQSPTHLIKTRGQQVTLRCSSQSGHNTVSWYQQALGQGPQFIFQYYREEENGRGNFPPRFSGLQFPNYSSELNVNALELDDSALYLCASSSGLAVNEQFFGPGTRLTVL.

The V gene is TRBV5-1, the J gene TRBJ1-4, with 7 bases lining up with TRBD1. Losses at the gene ends were 1 base for V and 5 bases for J; bases not matched to a gene: 2. In germline, CDR1 is SGHRS, CDR2 YFSETQ. This CDR3 region has 14 residues. The DNA for the CDR3 is TGCGCCAGCAGCTTGACGGGACAGAATGAAAAACTGTTTTTT. Amino acid sequence: CASSLTGQNEKLFF.

The genes are TRBV23-1 and TRBJ2-7; weak D call: TRBD2 (6 bases). TRBV23-1 is classed as an ORF, of uncertain function. V lost 3 bases and J 5 bases, leaving 11 bases between the germline ends. The CDR3 runs 13 residues. CDR3 coding DNA: TGCGCCAGCAGTCAGAGGAGGGGCCACGAGCAGTACTTC. Protein product: CASSQRRGHEQYF.

The chain is built from TRBV9 and TRBJ1-3, with TRBD1 as a possible D gene (6 bases). From germline, CDR1 is SGDLS and CDR2 YYNGEE. The CDR3 runs to 15 residues. V was pared by 4 bases and J by 4 bases, with 15 bases between. The CDR3 bases are TGTGCCAGCAGCACAGGACAGCTCAGAGGAAACACCATATATTTT. Protein product: CASSTGQLRGNTIYF.

The genes are TRBV7-2 and TRBJ1-5; no firm D call. Germline CDR1 and CDR2: SGHTA and FQGNSA. Trimming took off 4 bases at V and 3 bases at J, with 7 bases between the two ends. CDR3 length: 13 residues. The DNA of the CDR3 is TGTGCCAGCAGCTCCCGTCTCAATCAGCCCCAGCATTTT. The encoded protein is CASSSRLNQPQHF.

The V and J genes are TRBV6-6 and TRBJ1-6; TRBD1 matches at 7 bases. V shed 9 bases and J 5 bases; nucleotides not matched to a gene: 10. Germline CDR1 reads MNHNY; CDR2 reads SVGAGI (reference sequence). The CDR3 extends over 15 amino acids. The CDR3 reads CASLSGGQNNSPLHF. Here the CDR3 DNA reads TGTGCCAGTTTATCCGGGGGACAGAATAATTCACCCCTCCACTTT.

The gene calls are TRBV28 and TRBJ1-2, with no clear D. The CDR3 length is 13 residues. With 3 bases removed from V and 3 bases from J, the gap between germline ends came to 8 bases. The germline V gene has CDR1 MDHEN and CDR2 SYDVKM. Here the CDR3 reads CASSFGIYYGYTF. The CDR3 nucleotides are TGTGCCAGCAGTTTTGGCATTTACTATGGCTACACCTTC.

Comment on this clone: The same CDR3 also results from other DNA sequences found in this sample. This sequence joins TRBV10-3 and TRBJ2-5, with D possibly being TRBD2 (5 bases). Per the germline V gene, CDR1 is ENHRY and CDR2 is SYGVKD. The CDR3 sequence is 12 residues long. Trimming pared 4 bases from V and 2 bases from J, leaving 5 bases between. CDR3 region: CAISGGQETQYF. As DNA, the CDR3 is TGTGCCATCAGTGGAGGGCAAGAGACCCAGTACTTC.

The chain is built from TRBV19 and TRBJ2-7; 8 bases map to TRBD1. Unmatched junction bases numbered 5, after V lost 3 bases and J lost 1 base. The CDR3 is made up of 15 amino acids. CDR1 is LNHDA and CDR2 is SQIVND in the germline V gene (reference sequence). The CDR3 sequence is CASSIFGQGSYEQYF. The CDR3 bases are TGTGCCAGTAGTATCTTCGGACAGGGTTCCTACGAGCAGTACTTC.

This chain links TRBV6-6 with TRBJ2-4, with TRBD1 matching 7 bases. Per germline, CDR1 MNHNY and CDR2 SVGAGI (reference sequence). V gave up 5 bases and J gave up 0 bases; unmatched junction bases: 7. The CDR3 runs 16 residues. The CDR3 DNA sequence: TGTGCCAGCAGTCAGGGGGTACCTCTAGCCAAAAACATTCAGTACTTC. This encodes CASSQGVPLAKNIQYF.